The entry below describes one T cell receptor beta chain. Its specificity is not known. The sample belongs to a study of T cells in localized non-small cell lung cancer. Broader study findings: Tumor showed lower T cell clonality than uninvolved adjacent lung, where it was highest.

The V segment lost 7 bases and the J segment 2 bases; nucleotides outside the gene matches: 8. The CDR3 length is 14 residues. The germline gives CDR1 MNHGY, CDR2 SAAAGT. Measured with immunoSEQ multiplex PCR; TCRdb has only the in-frame clones, and not every one. This table has about 13,000 clones, approximately 30% appearing once. The chain joins TRBV6-8 to TRBJ2-7, with 7 nucleotides matching TRBD2. This specimen consisted of lung tumor tissue, obtained before any cancer treatment. The sequence was collected from a female donor older than 55 with stage I lung adenocarcinoma. The CDR3 sequence is CASKPSGATYEQYF. CDR3 sequence (DNA): TGTGCCAGCAAACCTAGCGGAGCTACCTACGAGCAGTACTTC.